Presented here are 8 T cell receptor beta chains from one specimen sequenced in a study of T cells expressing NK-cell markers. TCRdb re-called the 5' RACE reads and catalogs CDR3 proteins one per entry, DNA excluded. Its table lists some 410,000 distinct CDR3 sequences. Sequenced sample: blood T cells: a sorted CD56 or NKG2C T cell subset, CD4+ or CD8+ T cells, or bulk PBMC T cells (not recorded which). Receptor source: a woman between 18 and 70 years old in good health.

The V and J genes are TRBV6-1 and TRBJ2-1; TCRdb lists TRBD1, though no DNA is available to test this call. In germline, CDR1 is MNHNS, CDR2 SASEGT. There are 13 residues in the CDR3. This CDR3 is CACGQQAHNEQFF.

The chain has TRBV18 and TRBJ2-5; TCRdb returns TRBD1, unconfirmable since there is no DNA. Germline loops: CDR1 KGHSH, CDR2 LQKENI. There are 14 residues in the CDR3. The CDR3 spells CASSRGQLQETQYF.

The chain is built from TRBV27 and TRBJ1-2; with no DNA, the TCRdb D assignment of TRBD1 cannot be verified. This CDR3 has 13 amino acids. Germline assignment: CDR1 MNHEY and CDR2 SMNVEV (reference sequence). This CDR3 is CASSLLGGLGYTF.

The CDR3 region is CASSQDMPPGEMDTQYF. V and J are TRBV4-3 and TRBJ2-3; TCRdb proposes TRBD1, but this gene call is untestable without DNA. The CDR3 is 17 residues long. Germline-derived CDR1 and CDR2 are LGHNA and YSLEER.

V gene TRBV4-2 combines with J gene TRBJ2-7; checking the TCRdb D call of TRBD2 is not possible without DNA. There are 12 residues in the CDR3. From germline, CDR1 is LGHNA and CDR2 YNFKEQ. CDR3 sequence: CASSTLGGEQYF.

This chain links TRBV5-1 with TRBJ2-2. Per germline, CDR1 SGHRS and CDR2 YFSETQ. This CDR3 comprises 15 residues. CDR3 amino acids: CASSLAESIAGELFF.

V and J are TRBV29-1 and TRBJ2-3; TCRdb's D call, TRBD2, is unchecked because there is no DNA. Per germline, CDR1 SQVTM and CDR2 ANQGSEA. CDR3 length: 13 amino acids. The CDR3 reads CSEAAVRTDTQYF.

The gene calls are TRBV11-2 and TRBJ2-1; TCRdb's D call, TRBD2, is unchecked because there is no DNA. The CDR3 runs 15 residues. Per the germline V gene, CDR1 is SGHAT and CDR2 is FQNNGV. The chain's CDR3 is CASKIAGPSYNEQFF.